Each of the 27 T cell receptor beta chains below was sequenced from the same sample in a study of cytomegalovirus exposure and HLA in healthy donors. Some clones are missing from TCRdb's copy, which holds only in-frame ones; the method was immunoSEQ multiplex PCR. The table lists tens of thousands of clones, 96% of them singletons, with 4.5% in the top ten. Sequenced sample: PBMCs. The receptor set was obtained from a woman between 18 and 29 years old in good health and CMV-seropositive.

The chain carries TRBV9 and TRBJ2-3, with D possibly TRBD1 on 6 matching bases. The germline V and J ends were trimmed by 3 bases and 3 bases, with 11 bases remaining between them. This CDR3 is built from 14 residues. Germline assignment: CDR1 SGDLS and CDR2 YYNGEE. The CDR3 coding sequence is TGTGCCAGCAGCGACCGGACAGAGACAGATACGCAGTATTTT. Residues: CASSDRTETDTQYF.

The J gene is TRBJ2-3, the V gene TRBV6-5, with 7 bases that match TRBD2. CDR3 length: 13 residues. The J segment lost 5 bases and the V segment lost 4 bases, leaving 3 bases of the junction unmatched. Looked up from germline, CDR1 is MNHEY and CDR2 is SVGAGI. The CDR3 reads CASSLGGKDTQYF. The CDR3, as DNA: TGTGCCAGCAGTTTGGGAGGGAAAGATACGCAGTATTTT.

The chain is built from TRBV11-3 and TRBJ1-1, with D unclear. V gave up 3 bases and J gave up 5 bases, with 10 bases separating them. The CDR3 extends over 13 amino acids. In germline, CDR1 is SGHNT, CDR2 YENEEA. CDR3 loop: CASSFQERTEAFF. The DNA for the CDR3 is TGTGCCAGCAGCTTTCAGGAAAGGACTGAAGCTTTCTTT.

The chain carries TRBV6-5 and TRBJ1-5, with 9 bases aligning to TRBD1. Trimming took 7 bases from V and 0 from J; bases not matched to a gene: 4. Germline V lookup: CDR1 MNHEY, CDR2 SVGAGI. CDR3 length equals 15 residues. The CDR3 DNA reads TGTGCCAGCAAAATGACAGGGGGTAGCAATCAGCCCCAGCATTTT. It is translated as CASKMTGGSNQPQHF.

The chain links TRBV19 to TRBJ2-7, with 8 bases matching TRBD1. Germline CDR1 and CDR2: LNHDA and SQIVND (reference sequence). The length of the CDR3 is 14 residues. Trimming at V came to 5 bases and at J to 3 bases, leaving 6 bases not matched to a gene. CDR3 nucleotides: TGTGCCAGTAGTCCGGGACAGGCTCACTACGAGCAGTACTTC. Translation gives CASSPGQAHYEQYF.

The chain has TRBV2 and TRBJ2-1; the match to TRBD1 covers 8 bases. The CDR3 runs to 12 residues. The trim removed 6 bases at V and 8 bases at J, leaving 3 bases unmatched. Per the germline V gene, CDR1 is SNHLY and CDR2 is FYNNEI. DNA of the CDR3: TGTGCCAGCAGGACAGGGGAGCATGAGCAGTTCTTC. This gives the protein CASRTGEHEQFF.

J is TRBJ2-4 and V is TRBV5-4; D is perhaps TRBD2 (6 bases). Germline CDR1 SGHNT, CDR2 YYREEE (reference sequence). CDR3 length equals 14 residues. Trimming shortened V by 2 bases and J by 8 bases, and 14 bases separated the two germline ends. CDR3 sequence (DNA): TGTGCCAGCAGCTTCGCGAACGGGGGAGACATTCAGTACTTC. It yields the protein CASSFANGGDIQYF.

The chain uses TRBV9 and TRBJ2-2; 9 nucleotides line up with TRBD1. Trimming cost V 5 bases and J 5 bases; bases outside gene matches: 4. In germline, CDR1 is SGDLS, CDR2 YYNGEE. The length of the CDR3 is 14 residues. CDR3: CASRRDRETGELFF. CDR3 DNA: TGTGCCAGCAGGCGGGACAGGGAGACCGGGGAGCTGTTTTTT.

V gene TRBV4-3 combines with J gene TRBJ2-1; D is unclear. From germline, CDR1 is LGHNA and CDR2 YSLEER. CDR3 length: 16 residues. V was shortened by 1 base and J by 6 bases, with 16 bases between the two germline ends. Here the CDR3 DNA reads TGCGCCAGCAGCCAAGGGCCCAGTCGAGGTCGCAATGAGCAGTTCTTC. It specifies CASSQGPSRGRNEQFF.

The genes are TRBV23-1 and TRBJ1-4; unclear D gene. TRBV23-1 is labeled an ORF, and its function is uncertain. Trimming removed 2 bases from V and 7 bases from J, with 17 bases in between. The CDR3 extends over 16 amino acids. CDR3 nucleotide sequence: TGCGCCAGCAGTCAACGACAAGCCCCGAGGGCTGAAAAACTGTTTTTT. It encodes CASSQRQAPRAEKLFF.

Written as DNA, the CDR3 is TGTGCCTGGAGCCGGAGTAACACCGGGGAGCTGTTTTTT. It specifies CAWSRSNTGELFF. The chain joins TRBV30 to TRBJ2-2; D is uncertain. The germline V gene encodes CDR1 GTSNPN and CDR2 SVGIG (reference sequence). The CDR3 contains 13 residues. Trimming pared 3 bases from V and 2 bases from J, leaving 7 bases between.

The genes are TRBV10-3 and TRBJ2-3, with TRBD2 as a possible D gene (5 bases). The CDR3 loop spans 14 amino acids. The ends were cut back, 4 bases at V and 2 bases at J, with 10 bases in the middle. Germline CDR1 is ENHRY and CDR2 is SYGVKD. As DNA, the CDR3 is TGTGCCATCAGTGTTGGACTCCTCACAGATACGCAGTATTTT. It codes for CAISVGLLTDTQYF.

The rearrangement joins TRBV9 to TRBJ1-2; D is possibly TRBD1 (5 bases). This CDR3 region has 13 residues. The V gene's germline CDR1 is SGDLS and CDR2 YYNGEE. V gave up 0 bases and J gave up 6 bases, with 9 bases separating them. CDR3 coding DNA: TGTGCCAGCAGCGTAGTAGGCAGGGATGGCTACACCTTC. It yields the protein CASSVVGRDGYTF.

The rearrangement joins TRBV10-3 to TRBJ1-1, with 8 nucleotides matching TRBD1. Trimming removed 8 bases from V and 10 bases from J; junction bases left unmatched: 9. The CDR3 totals 12 residues. The germline CDR1 and CDR2 sequences are ENHRY and SYGVKD. CDR3 sequence (DNA): TGTGCCATCGGGAAGGACAGGGAACGAGCTTTCTTT. Its translation is CAIGKDRERAFF.

The table lists this clone with a count of one. V is TRBV29-1 and J is TRBJ2-5; D is possibly TRBD1 (7 bases). V was cut by 6 bases and J by 1 base, with 21 bases left in between. This CDR3 has 16 amino acids. Per the germline V gene, CDR1 is SQVTM and CDR2 is ANQGSEA. The CDR3 reads CSVKRRQGGTQETQYF. In nucleotides, the CDR3 is TGCAGCGTCAAAAGGAGGCAGGGGGGAACCCAAGAGACCCAGTACTTC.

The V gene is TRBV5-1, the J gene TRBJ2-2; TRBD2 aligns across 8 bases. The CDR3 contains 15 residues. Germline V CDR1 and CDR2: SGHRS, YFSETQ. V was pared by 1 base and J by 6 bases, with 5 bases of the junction left unmatched. The CDR3 region is CASSLPLADAGELFF. CDR3 nucleotides: TGCGCCAGCAGCTTGCCACTAGCGGACGCCGGGGAGCTGTTTTTT.

The V gene is TRBV7-2, the J gene TRBJ2-1; D uncertain. The ends were cut back, 2 bases at V and 12 bases at J, with 14 bases in the middle. CDR1 and CDR2 from the germline V gene are SGHTA and FQGNSA. The CDR3 runs to 13 residues. The CDR3, as DNA: TGTGCCAGCAGCTTACACTCCCAAATTGGGCAGTTCTTC. This codes for CASSLHSQIGQFF.

The genes are TRBV6-1 and TRBJ2-2, with D perhaps matching TRBD1 (7 bases). Per the germline V gene, CDR1 is MNHNS and CDR2 is SASEGT. V gave up 5 bases and J gave up 3 bases, with 16 bases separating them. This CDR3 has 16 residues. CDR3 nucleotide sequence: TGTGCCAGCAGTAAAGACACAGGGGACTACACCGGGGAGCTGTTTTTT. It is translated as CASSKDTGDYTGELFF.

This chain uses TRBV29-1 with TRBJ2-2; D might be TRBD1 (5 bases). Trimming took off 5 bases at V and 0 bases at J, with 13 bases between the two ends. Looked up from germline, CDR1 is SQVTM and CDR2 is ANQGSEA. The CDR3 has 15 residues. For the CDR3, the DNA is TGCAGCGTTAGGGTGGCAGGGACGAACACCGGGGAGCTGTTTTTT. This codes for CSVRVAGTNTGELFF.

The chain has TRBV28 and TRBJ1-5; 8 bases align to TRBD1. Germline V CDR1 and CDR2: MDHEN, SYDVKM. J lost 3 bases, V lost 4 bases, and 5 bases had no gene match. CDR3 length equals 15 residues. CDR3: CASSYWGQVNQPQHF. The CDR3 region has the DNA TGTGCCAGCAGTTATTGGGGACAGGTCAATCAGCCCCAGCATTTT.

The chain recombines TRBV7-9 with TRBJ2-2, with 8 bases aligning to TRBD2. This CDR3 contains 18 residues. The germline V gene has CDR1 SEHNR and CDR2 FQNEAQ (reference sequence). With 7 bases clipped from V and 2 bases from J, the junction kept 15 bases outside the gene matches. The CDR3 coding sequence is TGTGCCAGCACCGGGTCGAGCGGGAGAGAAATAAACACCGGGGAGCTGTTTTTT. Translated, it gives CASTGSSGREINTGELFF.

This clone was seen a single time. This rearrangement joins TRBV5-1 to TRBJ2-3; 9 nucleotides align to TRBD2. The CDR3 runs to 16 residues. Germline V gives CDR1 SGHRS, CDR2 YFSETQ. Trimming took 7 bases from V and 3 from J; bases not matched to a gene: 12. Here the CDR3 reads CASRDGLSGRTDTQYF. DNA for the CDR3: TGCGCCAGCCGAGACGGTTTAAGCGGGAGGACAGATACGCAGTATTTT.

This sequence joins TRBV29-1 and TRBJ1-2; 7 bases match TRBD1. The CDR3 loop spans 13 amino acids. V trimming: 3 bases; J trimming: 4 bases; junction bases outside the gene matches: 5. The germline V gene encodes CDR1 SQVTM and CDR2 ANQGSEA. CDR3 residues: CSVEATGSYGYTF. DNA of the CDR3: TGCAGCGTTGAGGCGACAGGGAGCTATGGCTACACCTTC.

The chain employs TRBV27 and TRBJ1-5; no clear D gene. The CDR3 covers 14 residues. Deletions cut 5 bases from V and 5 bases from J, with 13 bases between. The germline V gene encodes CDR1 MNHEY and CDR2 SMNVEV (reference sequence). This chain's CDR3 is CASSPSSPYQPQHF. CDR3 nucleotides: TGTGCCAGCAGTCCTAGTAGTCCCTATCAGCCCCAGCATTTT.

The rearrangement joins TRBV28 to TRBJ2-7, with D possibly TRBD1 on 6 matching bases. The ends were cut back, 5 bases at V and 3 bases at J, with 11 bases in the middle. The CDR3 length is 13 residues. Germline CDR1 MDHEN, CDR2 SYDVKM. The CDR3 spells CASSPAGDYEQYF. CDR3 nucleotide sequence: TGTGCCAGCAGTCCCGCAGGGGACTACGAGCAGTACTTC.

The chain is built from TRBV29-1 and TRBJ2-5; 7 nucleotides agree with TRBD2. The J segment lost 4 bases and the V segment lost 4 bases, leaving 0 bases of the junction unmatched. This CDR3 spans 11 amino acids. Germline CDR1 reads SQVTM; CDR2 reads ANQGSEA. CDR3 residues: CSVGGGETQYF. DNA of the CDR3: TGCAGCGTTGGGGGGGGAGAGACCCAGTACTTC.

The chain is built from TRBV10-3 and TRBJ2-2; 7 nucleotides align to TRBD2. The CDR3 runs 15 residues. V trimming: 4 bases; J trimming: 5 bases; junction bases outside the gene matches: 7. Germline V gene lookup returns CDR1 ENHRY and CDR2 SYGVKD. This CDR3 reads CAISGAGDVTGELFF. The CDR3 bases are TGTGCCATCAGTGGCGCGGGAGACGTAACCGGGGAGCTGTTTTTT.